These T cell receptor beta chains were read from a single sample in a study of tumor and adjacent non-tumor tissue in lung cancer. TCRdb redid the calling of the multiplex PCR reads with MiXCR, one entry per CDR3 protein. The table includes more than 60,000 distinct CDR3 sequences, over 70% detected once. The sample was lung tumor tissue. These receptor sequences come from a woman in her fifties or sixties with non-small cell lung cancer. Each CDR3 is given with its conserved first and last residue. Each record gives: D gene, V gene, J gene, clone size, CDR3 DNA, CDR3 protein. A D gene is named only where the DNA matches it firmly. Some rows mark clone size as missing; the rest say once, few, many or name a class of expanded clone.

D gene: -
V gene: TRBV11-2
J gene: TRBJ2-7
clone size: few
CDR3 DNA: TGTACCAGTAGCCTGACAGACACTGCCTACGAGCAGTACTTC
CDR3 protein: CTSSLTDTAYEQYF

D gene: -
V gene: TRBV10-3
J gene: TRBJ2-5
clone size: -
CDR3 DNA: TGTGCCATCTCGTTAGCGAGAGAGGGGACTCAGTACTTC
CDR3 protein: CAISLAREGTQYF

D gene: -
V gene: TRBV6-6
J gene: TRBJ1-6
clone size: many
CDR3 DNA: TGTGCCAGCAGTGACAGTGCGAATCCACCCCTCCACTTT
CDR3 protein: CASSDSANPPLHF

D gene: TRBD2
V gene: TRBV4-2
J gene: TRBJ2-1
clone size: -
CDR3 DNA: TGTGCCAGCAACCAAGAAGAGACTAGCGACTATAATGAGCAGTTCTTC
CDR3 protein: CASNQEETSDYNEQFF

D gene: TRBD1
V gene: TRBV4-2
J gene: TRBJ2-3
clone size: -
CDR3 DNA: TGTGTCACCAGCCAACGTCGTGCGACAGGGGCAGATACGCAGTATTTT
CDR3 protein: CVTSQRRATGADTQYF

D gene: -
V gene: TRBV6-1
J gene: TRBJ2-3
clone size: -
CDR3 DNA: TGTGCCAACTGTTCAGCTCCGGGGCAGGGAGCAGATACGCAGTATTTT
CDR3 protein: CANCSAPGQGADTQYF

D gene: -
V gene: TRBV11-2
J gene: TRBJ1-5
clone size: -
CDR3 DNA: TGTGCCAGCAGCTTAGAGGACGGGGGGGACCAGCATTTT
CDR3 protein: CASSLEDGGDQHF

D gene: TRBD2
V gene: TRBV4-2
J gene: TRBJ2-5
clone size: -
CDR3 DNA: TGTGCCAGCAACCCAGTTCCGGGAGGACAAGAGACCCAGTACTTC
CDR3 protein: CASNPVPGGQETQYF

D gene: TRBD2
V gene: TRBV28
J gene: TRBJ2-2
clone size: -
CDR3 DNA: TGTGCCAGTAGTCCGACTAGCGCGGCCGGGGAGATGTTATTT
CDR3 protein: CASSPTSAAGEMLF

D gene: -
V gene: TRBV4-2
J gene: TRBJ1-5
clone size: -
CDR3 DNA: TGTGCCAGCAGCCAAGGCCTCACTAGCAATCAGCCCCGACATTTT
CDR3 protein: CASSQGLTSNQPRHF

D gene: TRBD1
V gene: TRBV4-1
J gene: TRBJ2-3
clone size: once
CDR3 DNA: TGCGCCAGCAGCCAAACAGGGGGCACAATTACGCAGTATTTT
CDR3 protein: CASSQTGGTITQYF

D gene: -
V gene: TRBV11-2
J gene: TRBJ2-1
clone size: -
CDR3 DNA: TGTGCCAGCAGCTTGGGCAGTACCGACAATGAGCAGTCCTTC
CDR3 protein: CASSLGSTDNEQSF

D gene: -
V gene: TRBV20-1
J gene: TRBJ2-3
clone size: many
CDR3 DNA: TGCAGTGTGCTGGGGGATCCAGATACGCAGTATTTT
CDR3 protein: CSVLGDPDTQYF

D gene: -
V gene: TRBV11-2
J gene: TRBJ2-7
clone size: few
CDR3 DNA: TGCGCCAGCAGCTTAGGCAGCTACGAGCAGTACTTC
CDR3 protein: CASSLGSYEQYF

D gene: TRBD2
V gene: TRBV6-1
J gene: TRBJ2-6
clone size: -
CDR3 DNA: TGTGCCGGCCGCGGGGGACCTAGTGGGGCCCACGTCCTGACTTTC
CDR3 protein: CAGRGGPSGAHVLTF

D gene: -
V gene: TRBV29-1
J gene: TRBJ1-2
clone size: -
CDR3 DNA: TGCAGCGTGGGGGATATGCCTGGCGGTGGCTACACCTTC
CDR3 protein: CSVGDMPGGGYTF

D gene: -
V gene: TRBV20-1
J gene: TRBJ2-5
clone size: -
CDR3 DNA: TGCAGTAAGCCGACAAGGGAGACCCAGTACTTC
CDR3 protein: CSKPTRETQYF

D gene: TRBD2
V gene: TRBV29-1
J gene: TRBJ2-1
clone size: many
CDR3 DNA: TGCAGCGTTACTAGCGTACCCGGCTTTGAGCAGTTCTTC
CDR3 protein: CSVTSVPGFEQFF

D gene: -
V gene: TRBV29-1
J gene: TRBJ2-1
clone size: -
CDR3 DNA: TGCAACGTTGAACTATATTACAATGAGCAGTTCTTC
CDR3 protein: CNVELYYNEQFF

D gene: -
V gene: TRBV10-2
J gene: TRBJ2-7
clone size: -
CDR3 DNA: TGCGCCAGCAGTGAATCAGATAACTTTTACAGGCAGTACTTC
CDR3 protein: CASSESDNFYRQYF

D gene: TRBD1
V gene: TRBV6-1
J gene: TRBJ2-7
clone size: -
CDR3 DNA: TGTGCCAGCAGTGAAAATCAGGGACAGACCTACGAGCAGTACTTC
CDR3 protein: CASSENQGQTYEQYF

D gene: -
V gene: TRBV7-9
J gene: TRBJ2-1
clone size: once
CDR3 DNA: TGTACCAGCAGCTTAGACAGCCACAATGAGCAGTTCTTC
CDR3 protein: CTSSLDSHNEQFF

D gene: -
V gene: TRBV4-2
J gene: TRBJ2-5
clone size: -
CDR3 DNA: TGTGTCAGCAGCCAAGAGGGGCCCCAAGAGACCCAGCACTTC
CDR3 protein: CVSSQEGPQETQHF

D gene: -
V gene: TRBV29-1
J gene: TRBJ2-4
clone size: -
CDR3 DNA: TGCGGCGTTTTCAAACCAGGGGTAGACATACAGTACTTC
CDR3 protein: CGVFKPGVDIQYF

D gene: -
V gene: TRBV11-2
J gene: TRBJ1-1
clone size: -
CDR3 DNA: TGTGCCAGCAGTTTAGGGGACACTGAAGCTCTCTTT
CDR3 protein: CASSLGDTEALF

D gene: TRBD1
V gene: TRBV29-1
J gene: TRBJ1-5
clone size: -
CDR3 DNA: TGCATCATACGAACCGGGACAGGGGGTAGCAATCAGCCCCAGCATTTT
CDR3 protein: CIIRTGTGGSNQPQHF

D gene: TRBD1
V gene: TRBV12-3/TRBV12-4
J gene: TRBJ2-2
clone size: -
CDR3 DNA: TGTGCCAGCAGCACGGGACAGGGGATCACATGGGAGCTGTTTTTT
CDR3 protein: CASSTGQGITWELFF

D gene: -
V gene: TRBV4-2
J gene: TRBJ2-1
clone size: once
CDR3 DNA: TGTGCCGGCAGCCAAACCCGGGGCTACAAAAACAATGAGCAGTTCTTC
CDR3 protein: CAGSQTRGYKNNEQFF

D gene: -
V gene: TRBV20-1
J gene: TRBJ1-5
clone size: -
CDR3 DNA: TGCAGTGCTAGTCCCCGAGGGCAGTCCCAGCATTTT
CDR3 protein: CSASPRGQSQHF

D gene: -
V gene: TRBV10-3
J gene: TRBJ2-4
clone size: -
CDR3 DNA: TGTGCCACCAGTGAGGGGGGACTAGCCAAAAACATTCAGTACTTC
CDR3 protein: CATSEGGLAKNIQYF

D gene: TRBD2
V gene: TRBV6-1
J gene: TRBJ2-6
clone size: many
CDR3 DNA: TGTGCCAGCAGTAAAACTGGGAGGGGCTCTGGGGCCAACGTCCTGACTTTC
CDR3 protein: CASSKTGRGSGANVLTF

D gene: TRBD2
V gene: TRBV29-1
J gene: TRBJ2-1
clone size: -
CDR3 DNA: TGCAGCGTTGAACGTCTAGCGGGAGGTTCGTACAATGAGCAGTTCTTC
CDR3 protein: CSVERLAGGSYNEQFF

D gene: -
V gene: TRBV20-1
J gene: TRBJ1-5
clone size: few
CDR3 DNA: TGCAGTGCTAGAGATTTGGTAGGGGATGGCAATCAGCCCCAGCATTTT
CDR3 protein: CSARDLVGDGNQPQHF

D gene: TRBD1
V gene: TRBV6-1
J gene: TRBJ2-5
clone size: -
CDR3 DNA: TGTGCCAACAGTGATGAGGGACAGAGGTTCCGGGAGACCCAGTACTTC
CDR3 protein: CANSDEGQRFRETQYF

D gene: -
V gene: TRBV12-3/TRBV12-4
J gene: TRBJ2-1
clone size: many
CDR3 DNA: TGTGCCAGCAGTTTATACGGGGGTAATGAGCAGTTCTTC
CDR3 protein: CASSLYGGNEQFF

D gene: -
V gene: TRBV6-5
J gene: TRBJ1-2
clone size: many
CDR3 DNA: TGTGCCAGCAGTGTTTCCCAGGGAGGAAACGGCTACACCTTC
CDR3 protein: CASSVSQGGNGYTF

D gene: -
V gene: TRBV12-3/TRBV12-4
J gene: TRBJ2-2
clone size: -
CDR3 DNA: TGTGCCAGCAGTTTAGGAATAGGGACAAACACCGGGGAGCTGTTTTTT
CDR3 protein: CASSLGIGTNTGELFF

D gene: -
V gene: TRBV28
J gene: TRBJ1-5
clone size: -
CDR3 DNA: TGTGCCAGCAGTTGGTCTCGGTATTGCAATCAGTCCCAACATTTT
CDR3 protein: CASSWSRYCNQSQHF

D gene: TRBD1
V gene: TRBV23-1
J gene: TRBJ2-3
clone size: -
CDR3 DNA: TGCGCCAGCAGTCGCGTTGTCATACAGGGGGCGACGATGCCTGGTTCAGATACGCAGTATTTT
CDR3 protein: CASSRVVIQGATMPGSDTQYF

D gene: -
V gene: TRBV29-1
J gene: TRBJ1-1
clone size: -
CDR3 DNA: TGCAGTGCTCAGGTGACGAACACTGAAGCTTTCTTT
CDR3 protein: CSAQVTNTEAFF

D gene: TRBD2
V gene: TRBV11-2
J gene: TRBJ2-7
clone size: -
CDR3 DNA: TGTGCAACCGCGGAGTTGGTAGCGGGAGAATACGAGCAGTACTTC
CDR3 protein: CATAELVAGEYEQYF

D gene: -
V gene: TRBV12-3/TRBV12-4
J gene: TRBJ2-7
clone size: many
CDR3 DNA: TGTGCCAGCACCCAAGCCCAGAGGAAGGACTACGAGCAGTACTTC
CDR3 protein: CASTQAQRKDYEQYF

D gene: TRBD1
V gene: TRBV4-2
J gene: TRBJ1-2
clone size: once
CDR3 DNA: TGTGCAAGCAGCCAAGAGGGACAGGCCTATGACTACACCTTC
CDR3 protein: CASSQEGQAYDYTF

D gene: -
V gene: TRBV11-2
J gene: TRBJ2-7
clone size: -
CDR3 DNA: TGTGCCGTACCTCGACAGGTTTCCTACGAGCGGTACTTC
CDR3 protein: CAVPRQVSYERYF

D gene: TRBD2
V gene: TRBV28
J gene: TRBJ2-3
clone size: few
CDR3 DNA: TGTGCCAGCAGTTTCGGGGGAGGGTCCTGTACGCAGTATTTT
CDR3 protein: CASSFGGGSCTQYF

D gene: -
V gene: TRBV24-1
J gene: TRBJ2-7
clone size: few
CDR3 DNA: TGTGCCACCAGTGATGGGGGACGTCAATTCCCGCAGTACTTC
CDR3 protein: CATSDGGRQFPQYF

D gene: TRBD1
V gene: TRBV11-2
J gene: TRBJ2-7
clone size: -
CDR3 DNA: TGTGCCAGCAGCCTGTCAACCAGGACAGGGGCCTACGAGCAGTATTTC
CDR3 protein: CASSLSTRTGAYEQYF

D gene: -
V gene: TRBV6-5
J gene: TRBJ2-1
clone size: -
CDR3 DNA: TGCGCCAGCAGTTATATGGGACTAGGGGGCGGTGAGCAGTTCTTC
CDR3 protein: CASSYMGLGGGEQFF

D gene: TRBD1
V gene: TRBV4-1
J gene: TRBJ1-5
clone size: -
CDR3 DNA: TGCGCCAGCAGCCAAGAAGGGGGCAGCAATCAGCCCCAGCAATTT
CDR3 protein: CASSQEGGSNQPQQF

D gene: -
V gene: TRBV5-4
J gene: TRBJ2-7
clone size: few
CDR3 DNA: TGTGCCAGTAGCTTGGGAGACAGAGCCTACGAGCATTACTTC
CDR3 protein: CASSLGDRAYEHYF

D gene: -
V gene: TRBV12-3/TRBV12-4
J gene: TRBJ2-7
clone size: -
CDR3 DNA: TGTGTCAGCCGAGCAGGGATGTGGCAGTATTTC
CDR3 protein: CVSRAGMWQYF